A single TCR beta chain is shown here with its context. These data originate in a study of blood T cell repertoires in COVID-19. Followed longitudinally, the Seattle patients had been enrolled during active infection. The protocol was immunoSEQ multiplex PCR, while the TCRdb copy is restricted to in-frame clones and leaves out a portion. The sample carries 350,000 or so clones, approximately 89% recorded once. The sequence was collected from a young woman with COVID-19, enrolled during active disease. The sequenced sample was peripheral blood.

The CDR3 region has the DNA TGCGCCAGCAGCCGACAGATGAACACTGAAGCTTTCTTT. This gives the protein CASSRQMNTEAFF. The chain is built from TRBV4-3 and TRBJ1-1; tentative D call: TRBD1 (5 bases). Germline V lookup: CDR1 LGHNA, CDR2 YSLEER. This CDR3 contains 13 residues. Trimming left V 4 bases short and J 0 bases short, with 6 bases between.